The T cell receptor beta chain under discussion was sequenced for a study of blood T cell repertoires in COVID-19. Assay used: immunoSEQ multiplex PCR; TCRdb lists only in-frame clones, some missing. The sample yields about 250,000 clones, approximately 85% seen once. CDR1 is LNHDA, CDR2 SQIVND, per germline (reference sequence). V was pared by 6 bases and J by 3 bases, with 23 bases between. The CDR3 has 17 amino acids. The origin of this receptor is a woman aged 50 to 65 who had been exposed to COVID-19. Material for sequencing was PBMCs or T cells enriched from blood (not recorded which). V is TRBV19 and J is TRBJ1-1; D remains ambiguous. This CDR3 is CASRPRGLSLSDTEAFF. As DNA, the CDR3 is TGTGCCAGTAGACCCCGAGGGCTGTCTCTCTCGGACACTGAAGCTTTCTTT.